The table lists the clone carrying this T cell receptor beta chain with a few counts. As yet, its antigen is unknown. This sample was taken from a study of early T cells in non-severe SARS-CoV-2 infection. Study details: Unsorted whole-blood RNA was sequenced in bulk, leaving chains unpaired.

Findings of the study overall: VDJdb-based annotation leaned toward anti-spike CD8 responses and missed private and CD4 specificities.

The CDR3 has 11 residues. CDR1 is SGHTA and CDR2 is FQGNSA in the germline V gene. Germline trimming cut 7 bases from V and 15 bases from J; bases unmatched to any gene: 6. Individual cDNA molecules carried attached unique molecular identifiers. TCRdb analysed the 5' RACE reads with MiXCR anew, one entry per CDR3 protein. The sample shows more than 60,000 distinct CDR3 sequences, over 4.5% of them seen only once. The TCR comes from an adult who was a healthcare worker with PCR-confirmed SARS-CoV-2 infection or an uninfected control (not recorded which). The genes are TRBV7-2 and TRBJ2-1; 10 nucleotides align to TRBD2. Sequenced material: whole blood. CDR3 residues: CASKAGGPAFF. Here the CDR3 DNA reads TGTGCCAGCAAAGCGGGAGGGCCGGCGTTCTTC.